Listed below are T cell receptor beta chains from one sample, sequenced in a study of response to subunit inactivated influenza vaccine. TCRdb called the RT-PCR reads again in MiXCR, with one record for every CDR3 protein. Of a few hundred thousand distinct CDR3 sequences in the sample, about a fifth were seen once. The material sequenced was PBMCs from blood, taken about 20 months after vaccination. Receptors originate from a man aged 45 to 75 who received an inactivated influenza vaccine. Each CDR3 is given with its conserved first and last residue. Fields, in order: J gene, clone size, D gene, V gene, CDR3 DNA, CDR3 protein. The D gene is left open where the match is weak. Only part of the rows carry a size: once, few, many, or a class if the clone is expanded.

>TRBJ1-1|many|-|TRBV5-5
TGTGCCAGCAGCGCCGTCTGGGGGCTTGTTTACACTGAAGCTTTCTTT
CASSAVWGLVYTEAFF
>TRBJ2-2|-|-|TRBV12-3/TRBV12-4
TGTGCCAGCAGCGGGGTGAGGGAGCTGTTTTTT
CASSGVRELFF
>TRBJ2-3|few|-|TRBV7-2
TGTGCCAGCAGCTTACGCTGGGGTGCAGATACGCAGTATTTT
CASSLRWGADTQYF
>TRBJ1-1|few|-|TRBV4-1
TGCGCCAGCAGTCAGACCGGGACCGAAATTTACCCGAACACTGAAGCTTTCTTT
CASSQTGTEIYPNTEAFF
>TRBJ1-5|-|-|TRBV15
TGTGCCACCAGCAGAGGTGCAGGGGTTAGCAATCAGTCCCAGCATTTT
CATSRGAGVSNQSQHF
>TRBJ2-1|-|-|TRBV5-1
TGCGCCAGCAGCTTGTTCTCGGCCACTCAATACAATGAGCAGTTCTTC
CASSLFSATQYNEQFF
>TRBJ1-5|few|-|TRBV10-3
TGTGCCATCAGCAACAGGGAAGGCAATCAGCCCCAGCATTTT
CAISNREGNQPQHF
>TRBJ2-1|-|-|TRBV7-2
TGTGCCAGCACCGGGGCAGCACGCTCCTACAATGAGCAGTTCTTC
CASTGAARSYNEQFF
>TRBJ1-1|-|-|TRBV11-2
TGTACCAGCAGCTTAGGTCAAGGTCGGAACACTGAAGCTTTCTTT
CTSSLGQGRNTEAFF
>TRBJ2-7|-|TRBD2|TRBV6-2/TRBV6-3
TGTGCCAGCAGTTACCTCCACGGGACTAGCGGGAGAGCAGGCGAGCAGTACTTC
CASSYLHGTSGRAGEQYF
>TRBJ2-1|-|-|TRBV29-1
TGCAGCGTTGAAGATTCGGGGAATGAGCAGTTCTTC
CSVEDSGNEQFF
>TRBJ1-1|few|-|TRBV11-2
TGTGCCAGCAGCTTCCACAGCACTGAAGCTTTCTTT
CASSFHSTEAFF
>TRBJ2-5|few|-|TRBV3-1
TGTGCCAGCAGCCATTGGGCAAGCAGCTCCCAAGAGACCCAGTACTTC
CASSHWASSSQETQYF
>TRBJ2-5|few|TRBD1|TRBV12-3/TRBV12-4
TGTGCCAGCAGTTCATGGGACAGAGGGTTAGAGACCCAGTACTTC
CASSSWDRGLETQYF
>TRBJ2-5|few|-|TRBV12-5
TGTGCTGGTCAGACAGGCCAAGAGACCCAGTACTTC
CAGQTGQETQYF
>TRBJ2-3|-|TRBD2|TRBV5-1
TGCGCCAGCAGCTTGGCCTCGGCTAGCGGGGGTCGAGATACGCAGTATTTT
CASSLASASGGRDTQYF
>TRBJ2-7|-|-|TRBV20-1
TGCAGTGCTGGACGGGTCACAGTCTACTACGAGCAGTACTTC
CSAGRVTVYYEQYF
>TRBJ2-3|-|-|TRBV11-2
TGTGCCAGCAGCTTAGATCTGGCGGGGCGCACAGATACGCAGTATTTT
CASSLDLAGRTDTQYF
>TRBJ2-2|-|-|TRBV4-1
TGCGCCAGCAGCACTTTTACCGGGACTTCGGCGGAGACCGGGGAGCTGTTTTTT
CASSTFTGTSAETGELFF
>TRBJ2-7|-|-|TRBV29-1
TGCAGCGCTATCCGGGACCGGAGCTCCTACGAGCAGTACTTC
CSAIRDRSSYEQYF
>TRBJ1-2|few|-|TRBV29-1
TGCAGCGCGGGGGAGCCCTCCTATGGCTACACCTTC
CSAGEPSYGYTF
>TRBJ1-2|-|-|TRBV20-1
TGCAGTGCTACCACCCTTCTCAACTATGGCTACACCTTC
CSATTLLNYGYTF
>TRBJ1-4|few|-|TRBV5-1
TGCGCCAGCTCCGGCGGAACTAATGAAAAACTGTTTTTT
CASSGGTNEKLFF
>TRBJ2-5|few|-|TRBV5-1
TGCGCCAGCAGGCATGTACAAGGCCCTCTGTACTTC
CASRHVQGPLYF
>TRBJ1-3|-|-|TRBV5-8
TGTGCCAGCAGCTTTCGCAGGGCAGGAAACACCATATATTTT
CASSFRRAGNTIYF
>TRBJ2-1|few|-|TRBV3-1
TGTGCCAGCAGCCCGGTGGTTAGCTCCTACAATGAGCAGTTCTTC
CASSPVVSSYNEQFF
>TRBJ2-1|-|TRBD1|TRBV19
TGTGCCAGTAGAAGGACAGGGTTAACTAACAATGAGCAGTTCTTC
CASRRTGLTNNEQFF
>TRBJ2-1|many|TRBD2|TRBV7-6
TGTGCCAGCAGCTTAGGCCTTAGCGGGAGATATGAGCAGTTCTTC
CASSLGLSGRYEQFF
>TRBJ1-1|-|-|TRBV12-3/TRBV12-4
TGTGCCAGCAGCTCAACAGGGAAGAGGCCTGAAGCTTTCTTT
CASSSTGKRPEAFF
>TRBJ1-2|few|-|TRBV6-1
TGTGCCACCTCAAGACAGACCACTAACTATGGCTACACCTTC
CATSRQTTNYGYTF
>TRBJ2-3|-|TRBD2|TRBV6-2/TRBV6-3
TGTGCCAGCACCGTAGGACTAGCGGGGGCAGATACGCAGTATTTT
CASTVGLAGADTQYF
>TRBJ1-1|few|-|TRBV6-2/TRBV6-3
TGTGCCATCGAAGAACGATTTAACACTGAAGCTTTCTTT
CAIEERFNTEAFF
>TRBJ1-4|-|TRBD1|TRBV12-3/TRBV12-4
TGTGCCAGCAGCCCCGGACAGGGAATCGAAAAACTGTTTTTT
CASSPGQGIEKLFF
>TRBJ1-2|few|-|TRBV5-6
TGTGCCAGCAGCTTGACTTCGGGCGCGGGGGGCTACACCTTC
CASSLTSGAGGYTF
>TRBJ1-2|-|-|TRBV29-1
TGCAGCGTTGCGGACGGGAACTATGGCTACACCTTC
CSVADGNYGYTF
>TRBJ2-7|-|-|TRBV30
TGTGCCTGGAGTGTCTACGGGGGGACACCCCCCACCTACGAGCAGTACTTC
CAWSVYGGTPPTYEQYF
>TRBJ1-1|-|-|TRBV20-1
TGCAGTGCTAGAGATCAAAGGGGAAACACTGAAGCTTTCTTT
CSARDQRGNTEAFF
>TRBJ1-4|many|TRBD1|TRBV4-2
TGTGCCAGCAGCCATTACGGACAGGGGGCTAATGAAAAACTGTTTTTT
CASSHYGQGANEKLFF
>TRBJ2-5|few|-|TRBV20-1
TGCAGTGCAACTTGGTCTGGGGAGACCCAGTACTTC
CSATWSGETQYF
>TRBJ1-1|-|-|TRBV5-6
TGTGCCAGCAGCTTCCCCGCGGGCTGGAACACTGAAGCTTTCTTT
CASSFPAGWNTEAFF
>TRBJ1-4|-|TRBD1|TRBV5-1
TGCGCCAGCCGGAGGACAGGGGGCGAAAAACTGTTTTTT
CASRRTGGEKLFF
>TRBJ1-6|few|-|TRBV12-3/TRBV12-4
TGTGCCAGCAGCCCCAGGGCTTCACCCCTCCACTTT
CASSPRASPLHF